These 5 T cell receptor beta chains were sequenced from one sample in a study of regulatory and conventional T cells in RAG deficiency. Genomic DNA came from blood conventional CD4+ T cells gated CD25-low CD127-high. The data were produced by immunoSEQ multiplex PCR, yet TCRdb's version contains in-frame clones alone and is incomplete. The repertoire consists of more than 20,000 clones, with roughly 93% occurring once and the leading ten covering about 0.73%. This same sample was also taken into another study, of regulatory T cells. That paper notes: The PCR used 52 TRBV and 13 TRBJ primers.

Input material: CD4+ T cells sorted from blood. The receptors derive from a human donor in good health.

The sample holds one count of this clone. This rearrangement joins TRBV7-2 to TRBJ2-3, with 11 bases lining up with TRBD2. This CDR3 is built from 15 residues. Losses at the gene ends were 4 bases for V and 4 bases for J; bases not matched to a gene: 4. Germline V CDR1 and CDR2: SGHTA, FQGNSA. The CDR3 reads CASSSLAGGPDTQYF. CDR3 coding DNA: TGTGCCAGCAGCTCGTTAGCGGGGGGGCCAGATACGCAGTATTTT.

The V gene is TRBV28, the J gene TRBJ2-1, with 8 bases aligning to TRBD2. This CDR3 has 16 amino acids. Germline V CDR1 and CDR2: MDHEN, SYDVKM. V lost 6 bases, J lost 2 bases, and 9 bases stayed unmatched. The DNA for the CDR3 is TGTGCCAGCAGGGGATTTAGCGGGACTACCTACAATGAGCAGTTCTTC. This codes for CASRGFSGTTYNEQFF.

DNA of the CDR3: TGTGCCAGCAGCTCGTCCGGGTCGGCTGGAAACACCATATATTTT. This encodes CASSSSGSAGNTIYF. V usage is TRBV9 and J usage is TRBJ1-3; D is undetermined. Germline V CDR1 and CDR2: SGDLS, YYNGEE. V lost 4 bases and J 2 bases, leaving 13 bases between the germline ends. This CDR3 contains 15 residues.

The chain joins TRBV4-1 to TRBJ2-1, with no clear D. CDR1 and CDR2 (germline): MGHRA, YSYEKL. There are 16 residues in the CDR3. V dropped 1 base and J dropped 7 bases, with 17 bases sitting between them. The CDR3 bases are TGCGCCAGCAGCCAAGTATCGGGCTCTCTTTGGAATGAGCAGTTCTTC. This encodes CASSQVSGSLWNEQFF.

This clone has more than one count but fewer than ten. The chain is built from TRBV6-1 and TRBJ1-2; no firm D call. CDR1 is MNHNS and CDR2 is SASEGT in the germline V gene. Trimming took 3 bases from V and 4 from J, leaving 12 bases between them. The CDR3 has 14 residues. The CDR3 DNA sequence: TGTGCCAGCAGTGAGCCACGGGGAACCTATGGCTACACCTTC. Its protein product is CASSEPRGTYGYTF.